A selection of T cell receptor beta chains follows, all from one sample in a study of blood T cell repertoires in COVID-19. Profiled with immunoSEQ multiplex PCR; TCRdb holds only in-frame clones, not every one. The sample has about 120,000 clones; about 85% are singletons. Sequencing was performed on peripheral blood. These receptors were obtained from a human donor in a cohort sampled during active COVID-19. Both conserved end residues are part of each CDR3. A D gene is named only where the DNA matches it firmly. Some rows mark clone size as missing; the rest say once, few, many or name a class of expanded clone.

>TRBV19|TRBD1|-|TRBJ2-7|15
CASSIGQGAQYEQYF
TGTGCCAGTAGTATCGGACAGGGGGCGCAATACGAGCAGTACTTC
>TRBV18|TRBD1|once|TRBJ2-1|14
CASSRDRGPNEQFF
TGTGCCAGCTCACGGGACAGGGGGCCCAATGAGCAGTTCTTC
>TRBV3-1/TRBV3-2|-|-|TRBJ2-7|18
CASSQSIGGDTLVYEQYF
TGTGCCAGCAGCCAATCAATAGGGGGGGACACCCTCGTATACGAGCAGTACTTC
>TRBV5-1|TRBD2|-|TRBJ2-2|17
CASSWTSGSPDTGELFF
TGCGCCAGCAGCTGGACTAGCGGGAGTCCCGACACCGGGGAGCTGTTTTTT
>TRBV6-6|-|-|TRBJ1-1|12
CASSPGRGEAFF
TGTGCCAGCAGTCCAGGAAGGGGTGAAGCTTTCTTT
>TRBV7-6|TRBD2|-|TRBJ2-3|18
CASSYYILAGGSTDTQYF
TGTGCCAGCAGCTACTACATACTAGCGGGGGGCTCCACAGATACGCAGTATTTT
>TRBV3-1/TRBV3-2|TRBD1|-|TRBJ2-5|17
CASSSGTGYNYQETQYF
TGTGCCAGCAGCTCCGGGACAGGGTACAATTACCAAGAGACCCAGTACTTC
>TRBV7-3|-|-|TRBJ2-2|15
CASSLMVGGTGELFF
TGTGCCAGCAGCTTAATGGTGGGGGGAACCGGGGAGCTGTTTTTT
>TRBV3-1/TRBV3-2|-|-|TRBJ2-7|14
CASSQKGGTPEQYF
TGTGCCAGCAGCCAAAAAGGAGGGACCCCCGAGCAGTACTTC
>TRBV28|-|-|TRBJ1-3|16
CASSLQGHPSGNTIYF
TGTGCCAGCAGTCTGCAGGGACACCCCTCTGGAAACACCATATATTTT
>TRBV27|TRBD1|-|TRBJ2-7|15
CASSQWDRLVREQYF
TGTGCCAGCAGTCAATGGGACAGATTGGTCCGCGAGCAGTACTTC
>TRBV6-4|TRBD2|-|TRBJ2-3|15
CASRTSGDSGDTQYF
TGTGCCAGCCGGACTAGCGGGGACTCGGGAGATACGCAGTATTTT